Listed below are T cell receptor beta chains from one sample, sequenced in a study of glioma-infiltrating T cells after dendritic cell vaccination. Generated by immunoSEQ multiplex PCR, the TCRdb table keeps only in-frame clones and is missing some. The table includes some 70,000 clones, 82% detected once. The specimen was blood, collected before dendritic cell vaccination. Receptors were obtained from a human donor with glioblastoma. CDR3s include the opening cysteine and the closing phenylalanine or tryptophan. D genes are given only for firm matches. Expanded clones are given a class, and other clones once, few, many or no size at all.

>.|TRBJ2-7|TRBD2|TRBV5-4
TGTGCCAGCAGTCCGAGCGGGGGGGCTGGGTACGAGCAGTACTTC
CASSPSGGAGYEQYF
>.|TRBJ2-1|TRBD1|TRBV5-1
TGCGCCAGCAGCCGCACAGGGGTCACTGACACTAGGAATGAGCAGTTCTTC
CASSRTGVTDTRNEQFF
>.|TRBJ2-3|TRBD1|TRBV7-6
TGTGCCAGCAGTAGACAGGGGCACACAAGCACAGATACGCAGTATTTT
CASSRQGHTSTDTQYF
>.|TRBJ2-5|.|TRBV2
TGTGCCAGCAGCCGGACTGAACAAGAGACCCAGTACTTC
CASSRTEQETQYF
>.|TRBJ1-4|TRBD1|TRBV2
TGTGCCAGCAGTGGGGACACAGGGGCTAATGAAAAACTGTTTTTT
CASSGDTGANEKLFF
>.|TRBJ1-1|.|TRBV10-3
TGTGCCTTACGGACAGTGGACACTGAAGCTTTCTTT
CALRTVDTEAFF
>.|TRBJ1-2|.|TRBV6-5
TGTGCCAGCAGTTACCAGGGGAATGGCTACACCTTC
CASSYQGNGYTF
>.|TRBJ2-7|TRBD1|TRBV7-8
TGTGCCAGCAGCTTACCCCGGACAGGGAAATACGAGCAGTACTTC
CASSLPRTGKYEQYF
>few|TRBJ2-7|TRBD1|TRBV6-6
TGTGCCATTAGCGACAGGGGCCACGAGCAGTACTTC
CAISDRGHEQYF
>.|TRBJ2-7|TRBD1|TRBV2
TGTGCCACCCTTCCTGGGACAGGGGTCTCCTACGAGCAGTACTTC
CATLPGTGVSYEQYF
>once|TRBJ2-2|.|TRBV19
TGTGCCAGTAGTATGACACCTGGGGAGCTGTTTTTT
CASSMTPGELFF
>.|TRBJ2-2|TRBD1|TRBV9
TGTGCCAGCAGCCCAGAGGGGGCTGGGGAGCTGTTTTTT
CASSPEGAGELFF
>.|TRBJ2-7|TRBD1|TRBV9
TGTGCCAGCAGCGTGGGGCTTGGACAGGGGCAGGCCCACGAGCAGTACTTC
CASSVGLGQGQAHEQYF
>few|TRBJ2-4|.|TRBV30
TGTGCCTGGAGCGGCGGGGCCCAAAACATTCAGTACTTC
CAWSGGAQNIQYF
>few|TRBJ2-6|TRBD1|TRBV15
TGTGCCACCAGTCCGTTGACAGGGGCTTTCTCTGGGGCCAACGTCCTGACTTTC
CATSPLTGAFSGANVLTF
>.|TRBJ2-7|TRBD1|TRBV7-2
TGCGCCAGCAGCCGGGACAGGGCCTCCTACGAGCAGTACTTC
CASSRDRASYEQYF
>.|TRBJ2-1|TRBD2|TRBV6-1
TGTGCCAGCAGTGTTGCTAGCGGGGGGGGCAATGAGCAGTTCTTC
CASSVASGGGNEQFF
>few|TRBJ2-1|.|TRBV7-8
TGTGCCAGCAGCTTAGGCCCCTTAAAAAAGCGGGTGGCTAGGAGTGAGTTCTTC
CASSLGPLKKRVARSEFF
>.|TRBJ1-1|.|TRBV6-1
TGTGCCAGCGCTCAGGGACGGGGGATCACTGAAGCTTTCTTT
CASAQGRGITEAFF
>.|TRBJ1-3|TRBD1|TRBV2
TGTGCCAGCAGTGAAGGTGGGACAGGCTGGCAAGGAAACACCATATATTTT
CASSEGGTGWQGNTIYF
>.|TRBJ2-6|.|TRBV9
TGTGCCAGCAGCGTTCTAATGGCAGGGGGGAACTCTGGGGCCAACGTCCTGACTTTC
CASSVLMAGGNSGANVLTF
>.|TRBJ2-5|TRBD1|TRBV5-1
TGCGCCAGCAGCTTGTCAACAGGGGAAGAGACCCAGTACTTC
CASSLSTGEETQYF
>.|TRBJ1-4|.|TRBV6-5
TGTGCCAGCAGTTACTCGAATCCAGGGAGGGAAAAACTGTTTTTT
CASSYSNPGREKLFF
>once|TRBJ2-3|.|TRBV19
TGTGCCAGTAGTAAAACCCCTACAGGGCCTAGCACAGATACGCAGTATTTT
CASSKTPTGPSTDTQYF
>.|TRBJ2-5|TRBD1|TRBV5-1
TGCGCCAGCAGCTTACAGGGGGCAGGGGAGACCCAGTACTTC
CASSLQGAGETQYF
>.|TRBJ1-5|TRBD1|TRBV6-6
TGTGCCAGCAGGCCAGGGGGGCAGCCCCAGCATTTT
CASRPGGQPQHF
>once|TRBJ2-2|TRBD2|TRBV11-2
TGTGCCAGCAGCCGTCGGGGGGGCCGTGCCGGGGAGCTGTTTTTT
CASSRRGGRAGELFF
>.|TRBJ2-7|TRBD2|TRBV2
TGTGCCAGCAGTGAGCGGGGGAACCTCCTCGAGCAGTACTTC
CASSERGNLLEQYF
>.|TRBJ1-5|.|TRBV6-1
TGTGCCAGCAGTGGAAGTCCAGGGGCAAGTCAGCCCCAGCATTTT
CASSGSPGASQPQHF